This TCR beta chain was captured in a study of blood T cell repertoires in COVID-19. Study context: T cells, B-cell-depleted T cells, or PBMCs provided the cDNA or gDNA that served as material.

As processed by the authors: The assay estimated nucleated cells by amplifying reference gene primers. Sequencing used immunoSEQ multiplex PCR; TCRdb keeps in-frame clones, though not all of them. For V, J and clone size, that table is used; D and trimming come from the DNA. The repertoire consists of about 140,000 clones, with around 82% occurring once and the leading ten covering roughly 45%. The J segment lost 4 bases and the V segment lost 5 bases, leaving 16 bases of the junction unmatched. The CDR3 has 18 amino acids. CDR1 SGHTA and CDR2 FQGNSA come from the germline V gene. This clonotype was sampled from a human donor in a cohort sampled during active COVID-19. The J gene is TRBJ2-3, the V gene TRBV7-2; 9 nucleotides agree with TRBD1. The sequencing sample was made of peripheral blood. The CDR3 reads CASSPAYISRDRADTQYF. The CDR3 nucleotides are TGTGCCAGCAGCCCCGCCTATATTAGCCGGGACAGGGCAGATACGCAGTATTTT.